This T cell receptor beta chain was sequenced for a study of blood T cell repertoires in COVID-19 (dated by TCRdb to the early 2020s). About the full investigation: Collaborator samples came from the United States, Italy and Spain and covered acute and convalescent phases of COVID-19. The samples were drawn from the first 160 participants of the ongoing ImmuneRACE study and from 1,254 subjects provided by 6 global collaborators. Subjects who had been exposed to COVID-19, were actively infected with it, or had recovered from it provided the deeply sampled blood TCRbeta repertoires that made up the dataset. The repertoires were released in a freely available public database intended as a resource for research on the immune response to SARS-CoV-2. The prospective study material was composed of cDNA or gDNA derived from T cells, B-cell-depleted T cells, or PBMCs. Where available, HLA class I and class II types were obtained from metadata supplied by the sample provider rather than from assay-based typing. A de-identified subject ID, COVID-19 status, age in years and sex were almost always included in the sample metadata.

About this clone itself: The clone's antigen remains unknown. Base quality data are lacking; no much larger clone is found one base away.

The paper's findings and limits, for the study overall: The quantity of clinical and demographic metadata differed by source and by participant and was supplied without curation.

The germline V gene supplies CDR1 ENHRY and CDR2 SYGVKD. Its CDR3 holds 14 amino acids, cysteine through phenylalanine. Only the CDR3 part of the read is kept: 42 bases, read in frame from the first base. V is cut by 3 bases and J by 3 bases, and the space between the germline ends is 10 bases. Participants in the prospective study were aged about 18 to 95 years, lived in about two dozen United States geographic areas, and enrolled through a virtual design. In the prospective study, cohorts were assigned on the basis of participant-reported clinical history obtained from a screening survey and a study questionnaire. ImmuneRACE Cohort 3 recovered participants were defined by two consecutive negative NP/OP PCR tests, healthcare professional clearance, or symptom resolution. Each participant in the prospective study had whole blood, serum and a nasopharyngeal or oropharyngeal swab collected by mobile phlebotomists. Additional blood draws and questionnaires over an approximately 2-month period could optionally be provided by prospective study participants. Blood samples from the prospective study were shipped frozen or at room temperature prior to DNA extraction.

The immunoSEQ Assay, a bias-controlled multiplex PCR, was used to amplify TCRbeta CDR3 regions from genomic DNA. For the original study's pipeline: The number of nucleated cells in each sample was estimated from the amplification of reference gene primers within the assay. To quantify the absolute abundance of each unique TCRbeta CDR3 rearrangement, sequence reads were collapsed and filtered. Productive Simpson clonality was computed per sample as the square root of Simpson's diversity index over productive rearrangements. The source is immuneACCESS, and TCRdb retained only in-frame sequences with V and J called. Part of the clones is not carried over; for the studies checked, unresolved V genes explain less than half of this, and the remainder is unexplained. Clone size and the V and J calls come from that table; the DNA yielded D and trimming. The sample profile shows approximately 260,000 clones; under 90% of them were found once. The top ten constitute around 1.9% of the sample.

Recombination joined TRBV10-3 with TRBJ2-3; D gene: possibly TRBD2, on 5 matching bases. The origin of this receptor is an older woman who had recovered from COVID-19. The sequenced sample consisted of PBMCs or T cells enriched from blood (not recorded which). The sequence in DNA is TGTGCCATCAGTGACCTCGGGGAGACAGATACGCAGTATTTT. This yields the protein CAISDLGETDTQYF.